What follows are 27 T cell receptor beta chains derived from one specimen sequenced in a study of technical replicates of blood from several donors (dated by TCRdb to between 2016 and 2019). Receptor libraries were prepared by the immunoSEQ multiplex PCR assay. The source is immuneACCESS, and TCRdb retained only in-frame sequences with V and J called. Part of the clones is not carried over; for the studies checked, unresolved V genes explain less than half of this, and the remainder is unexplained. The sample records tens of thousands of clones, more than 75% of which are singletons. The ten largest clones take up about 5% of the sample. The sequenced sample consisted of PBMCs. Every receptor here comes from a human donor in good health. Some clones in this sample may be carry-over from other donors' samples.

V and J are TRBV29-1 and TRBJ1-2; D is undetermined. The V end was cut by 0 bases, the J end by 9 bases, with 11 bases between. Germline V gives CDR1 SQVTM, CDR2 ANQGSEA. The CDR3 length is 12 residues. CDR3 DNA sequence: TGCAGCGTTGAAGATAGCGGGGTACGCTACACCTTC. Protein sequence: CSVEDSGVRYTF.

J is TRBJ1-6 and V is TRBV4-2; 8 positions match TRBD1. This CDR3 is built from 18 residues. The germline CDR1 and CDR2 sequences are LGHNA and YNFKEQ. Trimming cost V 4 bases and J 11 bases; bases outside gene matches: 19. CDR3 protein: CASSPSQLLDRAKAPLHF. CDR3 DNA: TGTGCCAGCAGCCCCTCCCAGCTCTTGGACAGGGCTAAGGCACCCCTCCACTTT.

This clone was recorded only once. CDR3 protein: CASSYRGPGETQYF. CDR3 bases: TGTGCCAGCAGCTACAGGGGGCCGGGAGAGACCCAGTACTTC. V usage is TRBV5-4 and J usage is TRBJ2-5; 9 nucleotides agree with TRBD1. V gave up 3 bases and J gave up 4 bases; unmatched junction bases: 4. This CDR3 is 14 amino acids long. Germline V CDR1 and CDR2: SGHNT, YYREEE (reference sequence).

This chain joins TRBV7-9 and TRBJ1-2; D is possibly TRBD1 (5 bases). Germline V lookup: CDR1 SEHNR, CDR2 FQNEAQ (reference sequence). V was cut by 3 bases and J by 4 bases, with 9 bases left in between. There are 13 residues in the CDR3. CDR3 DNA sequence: TGTGCCAGCAGCTTGCAGGGTACCTATGGCTACACCTTC. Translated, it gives CASSLQGTYGYTF.

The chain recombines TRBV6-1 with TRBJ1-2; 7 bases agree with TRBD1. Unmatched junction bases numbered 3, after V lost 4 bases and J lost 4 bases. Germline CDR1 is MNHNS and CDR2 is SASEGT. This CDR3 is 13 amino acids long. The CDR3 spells CASSGQGGYGYTF. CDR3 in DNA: TGTGCCAGCAGTGGACAGGGTGGCTATGGCTACACCTTC.

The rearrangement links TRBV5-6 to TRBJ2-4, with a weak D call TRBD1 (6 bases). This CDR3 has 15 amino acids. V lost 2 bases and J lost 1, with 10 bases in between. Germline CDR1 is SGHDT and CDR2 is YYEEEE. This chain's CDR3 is CASSLYRAAKNIQYF. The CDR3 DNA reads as TGTGCCAGCAGCTTATACAGGGCGGCCAAAAACATTCAGTACTTC.

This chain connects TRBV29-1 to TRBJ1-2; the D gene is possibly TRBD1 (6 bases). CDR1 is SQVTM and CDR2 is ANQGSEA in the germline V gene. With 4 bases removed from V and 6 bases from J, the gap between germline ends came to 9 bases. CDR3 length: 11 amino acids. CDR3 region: CSVAGADGYTF. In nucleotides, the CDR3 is TGCAGCGTTGCAGGGGCGGATGGCTACACCTTC.

CDR3 region: CASSLFGTGGDEQYF. CDR3 DNA sequence: TGCGCCAGCAGCTTGTTCGGGACAGGGGGCGACGAGCAGTACTTC. The chain couples TRBV5-1 to TRBJ2-7, with 12 bases aligning to TRBD1. CDR3 size: 15 residues. Germline CDR1 SGHRS, CDR2 YFSETQ. V was pared by 1 base and J by 5 bases, with 4 bases of the junction left unmatched.

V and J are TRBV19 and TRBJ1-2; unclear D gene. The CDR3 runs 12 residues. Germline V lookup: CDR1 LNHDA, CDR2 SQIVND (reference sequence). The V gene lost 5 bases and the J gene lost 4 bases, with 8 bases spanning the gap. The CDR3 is CASSERSYGYTF. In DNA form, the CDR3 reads TGTGCCAGTAGTGAGCGTTCCTATGGCTACACCTTC.

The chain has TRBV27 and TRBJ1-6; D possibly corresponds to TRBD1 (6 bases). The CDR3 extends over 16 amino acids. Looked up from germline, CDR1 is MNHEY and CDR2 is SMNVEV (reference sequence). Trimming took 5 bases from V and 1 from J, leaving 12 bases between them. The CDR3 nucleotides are TGTGCCAGCAGTACCGAAGGGGGTTCCTATAATTCACCCCTCCACTTT. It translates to CASSTEGGSYNSPLHF.

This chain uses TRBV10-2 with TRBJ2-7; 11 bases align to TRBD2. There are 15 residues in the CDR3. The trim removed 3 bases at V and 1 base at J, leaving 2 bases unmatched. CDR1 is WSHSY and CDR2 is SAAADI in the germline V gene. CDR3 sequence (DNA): TGCGCCAGCAGTGATAGCGGGGGGGGATCCTACGAGCAGTACTTC. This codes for CASSDSGGGSYEQYF.

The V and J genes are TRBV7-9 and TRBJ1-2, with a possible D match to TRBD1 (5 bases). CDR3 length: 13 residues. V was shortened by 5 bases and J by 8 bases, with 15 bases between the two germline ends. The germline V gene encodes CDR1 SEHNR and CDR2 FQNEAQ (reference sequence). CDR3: CASSGRDSEGYTF. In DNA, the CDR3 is TGTGCCAGCAGCGGACGGGACTCAGAGGGCTACACCTTC.

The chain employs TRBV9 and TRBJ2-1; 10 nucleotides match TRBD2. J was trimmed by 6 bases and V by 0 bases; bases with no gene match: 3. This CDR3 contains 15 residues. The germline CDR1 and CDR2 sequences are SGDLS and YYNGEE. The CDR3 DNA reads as TGTGCCAGCAGCGTAGTGAGCGGGAGGGCCAATGAGCAGTTCTTC. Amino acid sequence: CASSVVSGRANEQFF.

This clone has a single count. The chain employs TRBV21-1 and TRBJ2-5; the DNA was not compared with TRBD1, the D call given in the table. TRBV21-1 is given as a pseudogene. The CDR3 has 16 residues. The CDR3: CASSKEQGADQETQYF. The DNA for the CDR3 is TGTGCCAGCAGCAAGGAACAGGGTGCGGACCAAGAGACCCAGTACTTC.

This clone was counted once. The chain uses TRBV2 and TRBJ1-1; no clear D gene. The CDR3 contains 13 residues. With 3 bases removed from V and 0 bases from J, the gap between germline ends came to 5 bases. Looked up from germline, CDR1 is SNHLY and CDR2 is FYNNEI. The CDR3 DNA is TGTGCCAGCAGTGATCGAGTGAACACTGAAGCTTTCTTT. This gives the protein CASSDRVNTEAFF. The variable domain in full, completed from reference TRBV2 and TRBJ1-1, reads EPEVTQTPSHQVTQMGQEVILRCVPISNHLYFYWYRQILGQKVEFLVSFYNNEISEKSEIFDDQFSVERPDGSNFTLKIRSTKLEDSAMYFCASSDRVNTEAFFGQGTRLTVV.

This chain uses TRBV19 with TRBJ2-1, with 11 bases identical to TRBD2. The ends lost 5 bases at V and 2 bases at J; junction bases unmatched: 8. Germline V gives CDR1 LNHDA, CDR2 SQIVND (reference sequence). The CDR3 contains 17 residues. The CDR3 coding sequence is TGTGCCAGTAGTCAAGCCGTTAGCGGGAGGGCCTACAATGAGCAGTTCTTC. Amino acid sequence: CASSQAVSGRAYNEQFF.

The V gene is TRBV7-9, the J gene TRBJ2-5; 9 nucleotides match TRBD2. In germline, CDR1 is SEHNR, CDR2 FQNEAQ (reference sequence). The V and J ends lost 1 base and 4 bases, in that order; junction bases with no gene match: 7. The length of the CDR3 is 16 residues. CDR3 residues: CASSLGAGGWIETQYF. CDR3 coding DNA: TGTGCCAGCAGCTTAGGAGCGGGGGGTTGGATAGAGACCCAGTACTTC. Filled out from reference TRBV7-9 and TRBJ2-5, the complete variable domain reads DTGVSQNPRHKITKRGQNVTFRCDPISEHNRLYWYRQTLGQGPEFLTYFQNEAQLEKSRLLSDRFSAERPKGSFSTLEIQRTEQGDSAMYLCASSLGAGGWIETQYFGPGTRLLVL.

The CDR3 reads CASRIVAGVNEQFF. The CDR3 DNA sequence: TGTGCCAGCAGGATCGTAGCGGGAGTCAATGAGCAGTTCTTC. The rearrangement joins TRBV11-2 to TRBJ2-1, with 9 bases identical to TRBD2. The CDR3 is 14 amino acids. J lost 6 bases, V lost 6 bases, and 6 bases had no gene match. Germline-derived CDR1 and CDR2 are SGHAT and FQNNGV.

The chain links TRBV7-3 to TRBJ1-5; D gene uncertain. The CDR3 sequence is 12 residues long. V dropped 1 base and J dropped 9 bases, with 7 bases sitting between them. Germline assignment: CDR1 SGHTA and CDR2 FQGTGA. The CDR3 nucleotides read TGTGCCAGCAGCTTAATTGGCAGGCCCCAGCATTTT. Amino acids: CASSLIGRPQHF.

Here the CDR3 reads CASSPTRVGADNQPQHF. CDR3 sequence (DNA): TGTGCCAGCTCACCTACCCGGGTGGGGGCAGACAATCAGCCCCAGCATTTT. This chain connects TRBV18 to TRBJ1-5; TRBD1 is a possible D gene (6 bases). V was pared by 3 bases and J by 3 bases, with 18 bases between. The CDR3 consists of 17 residues. The germline CDR1 and CDR2 sequences are KGHSH and LQKENI.

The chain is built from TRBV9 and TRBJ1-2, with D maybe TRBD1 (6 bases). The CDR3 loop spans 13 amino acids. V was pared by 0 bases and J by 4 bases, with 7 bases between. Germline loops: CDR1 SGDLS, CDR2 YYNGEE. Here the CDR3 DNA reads TGTGCCAGCAGCGTAGGAGGGGGCTATGGCTACACCTTC. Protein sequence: CASSVGGGYGYTF.

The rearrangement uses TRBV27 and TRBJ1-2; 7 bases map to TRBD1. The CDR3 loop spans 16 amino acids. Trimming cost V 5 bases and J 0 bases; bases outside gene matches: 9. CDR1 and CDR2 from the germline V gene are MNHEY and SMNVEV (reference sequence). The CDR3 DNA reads TGTGCCAGCAGTAAGGGACAGCTTGTTACTAACTATGGCTACACCTTC. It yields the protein CASSKGQLVTNYGYTF.

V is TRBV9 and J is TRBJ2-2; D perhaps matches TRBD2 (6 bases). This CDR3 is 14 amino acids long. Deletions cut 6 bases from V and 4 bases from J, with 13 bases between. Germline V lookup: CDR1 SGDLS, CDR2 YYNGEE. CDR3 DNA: TGTGCCAGCACCCGGGAGTGGGGCACCGGGGAGCTGTTTTTT. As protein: CASTREWGTGELFF.

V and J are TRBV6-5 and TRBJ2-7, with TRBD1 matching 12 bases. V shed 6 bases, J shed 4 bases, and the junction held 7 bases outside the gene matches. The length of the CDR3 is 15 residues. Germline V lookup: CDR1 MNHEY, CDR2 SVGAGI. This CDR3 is CASRSGTGGSYEQYF. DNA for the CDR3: TGTGCCAGCAGATCCGGGACAGGGGGCTCGTACGAGCAGTACTTC.

CDR3 region: CASTETATNEKLFF. CDR3 bases: TGCGCCAGCACAGAGACAGCAACTAATGAAAAACTGTTTTTT. The chain uses TRBV5-1 and TRBJ1-4, with D maybe TRBD1 (5 bases). CDR1 is SGHRS and CDR2 is YFSETQ in the germline V gene. V lost 6 bases and J lost 0, with 9 bases in between. The CDR3 length is 14 residues.

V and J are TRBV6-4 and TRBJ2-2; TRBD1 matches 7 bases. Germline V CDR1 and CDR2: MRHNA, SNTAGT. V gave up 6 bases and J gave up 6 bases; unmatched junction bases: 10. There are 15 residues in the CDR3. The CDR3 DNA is TGTGCCAGCAGGTCCGGCCCCGACAGGGCCGGGGAGCTGTTTTTT. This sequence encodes CASRSGPDRAGELFF.

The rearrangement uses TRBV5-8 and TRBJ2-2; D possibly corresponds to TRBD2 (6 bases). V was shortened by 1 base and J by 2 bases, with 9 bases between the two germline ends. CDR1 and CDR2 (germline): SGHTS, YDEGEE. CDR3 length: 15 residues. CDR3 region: CASSLRGINTGELFF. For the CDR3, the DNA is TGTGCCAGCAGCTTGCGCGGGATTAACACCGGGGAGCTGTTTTTT.